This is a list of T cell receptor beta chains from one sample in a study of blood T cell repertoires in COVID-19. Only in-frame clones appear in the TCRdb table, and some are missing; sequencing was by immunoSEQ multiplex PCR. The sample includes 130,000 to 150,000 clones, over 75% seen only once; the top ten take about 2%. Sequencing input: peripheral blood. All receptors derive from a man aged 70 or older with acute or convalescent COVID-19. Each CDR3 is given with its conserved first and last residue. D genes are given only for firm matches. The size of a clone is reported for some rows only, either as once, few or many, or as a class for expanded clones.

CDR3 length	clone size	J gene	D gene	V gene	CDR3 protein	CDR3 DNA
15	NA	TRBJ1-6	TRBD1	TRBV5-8	CASIPWGQGNSPLHF	TGTGCCAGCATCCCTTGGGGACAGGGGAATTCACCCCTCCACTTT
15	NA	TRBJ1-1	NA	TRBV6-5	CASSYSRTVNTEAFF	TGTGCCAGCAGTTACTCCCGGACAGTTAACACTGAAGCTTTCTTT
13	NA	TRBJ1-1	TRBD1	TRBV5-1	CASSPGQGNEAFF	TGCGCCAGCAGCCCGGGACAGGGAAATGAAGCTTTCTTT
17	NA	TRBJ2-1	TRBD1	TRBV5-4	CASSRLGQAYRNNEQFF	TGTGCCAGCAGCCGCCTGGGACAGGCCTATCGAAACAATGAGCAGTTCTTC
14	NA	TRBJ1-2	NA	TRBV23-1	CASSQYRAGYGYTF	TGCGCCAGCAGTCAGTACAGGGCAGGATATGGCTACACCTTC
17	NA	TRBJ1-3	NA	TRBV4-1	CASSQDRGASSGNTIYF	TGCGCCAGCAGCCAAGATCGGGGGGCGAGCTCTGGAAACACCATATATTTT
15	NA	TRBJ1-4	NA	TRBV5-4	CASSLARGGLEKLFF	TGTGCCAGCAGCTTGGCCCGGGGGGGCCTTGAAAAACTGTTTTTT
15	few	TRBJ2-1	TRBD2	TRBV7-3	CASSAGLAAYNEQFF	TGTGCCAGCAGCGCCGGACTAGCAGCCTACAATGAGCAGTTCTTC
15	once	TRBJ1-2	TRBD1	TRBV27	CASSSTPTGVYGYTF	TGTGCCAGCAGCTCCACCCCGACAGGGGTCTATGGCTACACCTTC
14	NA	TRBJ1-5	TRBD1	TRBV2	CASSEGQGNQPQHF	TGTGCCAGCAGTGAAGGACAGGGAAATCAGCCCCAGCATTTT
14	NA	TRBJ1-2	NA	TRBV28	CASSYRVANYGYTF	TGTGCCAGCAGTTACAGGGTGGCTAACTATGGCTACACCTTC
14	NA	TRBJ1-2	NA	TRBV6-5	CASARQAKDYGYTF	TGTGCCAGCGCCCGGCAGGCCAAGGACTATGGCTACACCTTC
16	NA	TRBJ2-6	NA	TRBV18	CASSPEGVGGANVLTF	TGTGCCAGCTCACCGGAGGGAGTAGGTGGGGCCAACGTCCTGACTTTC
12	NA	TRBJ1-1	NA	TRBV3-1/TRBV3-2	CASSQAGTEAFF	TGTGCCAGCAGCCAGGCGGGTACTGAAGCTTTCTTT
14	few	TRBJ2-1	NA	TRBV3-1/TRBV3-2	CASSLGVWGGEQFF	TGTGCCAGCAGCCTGGGGGTTTGGGGAGGTGAGCAGTTCTTC
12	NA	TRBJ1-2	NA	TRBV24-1	CATSDLLYGYTF	TGTGCCACCAGTGATTTGCTGTATGGCTACACCTTC
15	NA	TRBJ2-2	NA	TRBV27	CASSLVAGRTGELFF	TGTGCCAGCAGTTTAGTGGCAGGGCGGACCGGGGAGCTGTTTTTT
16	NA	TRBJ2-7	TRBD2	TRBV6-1	CASSGLLAGVSYEQYF	TGTGCCAGCAGTGGACTACTAGCGGGGGTCTCCTACGAGCAGTACTTC
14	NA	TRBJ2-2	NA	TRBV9	CASSVVVYTGELFF	TGTGCCAGCAGCGTAGTAGTCTACACCGGGGAGCTGTTTTTT
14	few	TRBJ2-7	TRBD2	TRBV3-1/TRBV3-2	CASSQTSGRYEQYF	TGTGCCAGCAGCCAAACTAGCGGCCGCTACGAGCAGTACTTC
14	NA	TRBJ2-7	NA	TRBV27	CASSLSGISYEQYF	TGTGCCAGCAGTTTATCGGGCATCTCCTACGAGCAGTACTTC
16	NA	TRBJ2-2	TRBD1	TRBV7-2	CASRRTGGADTGELFF	TGTGCCAGCAGACGGACAGGGGGGGCGGACACCGGGGAGCTGTTTTTT
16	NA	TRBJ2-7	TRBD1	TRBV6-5	CASSYSYGQGPYEQYF	TGTGCCAGCAGTTACTCGTATGGACAGGGGCCCTACGAGCAGTACTTC
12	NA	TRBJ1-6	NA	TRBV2	CASSGQDSPLHF	TGTGCCAGCAGTGGCCAGGATTCACCCCTCCACTTT
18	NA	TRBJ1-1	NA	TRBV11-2	CASSQQFQLDSMNTEAFF	TGTGCCAGCAGCCAACAGTTCCAACTGGACAGCATGAACACTGAAGCTTTCTTT
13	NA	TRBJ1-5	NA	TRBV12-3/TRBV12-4	CASSYFRQAPQHF	TGTGCCAGCAGTTATTTTCGACAGGCTCCCCAGCATTTT
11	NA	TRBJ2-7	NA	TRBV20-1	CSASSGYEQYF	TGCAGTGCTAGTTCAGGGTACGAGCAGTACTTC
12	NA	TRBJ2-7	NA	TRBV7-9	CASRKDSGEQYF	TGTGCCAGCAGGAAGGACAGTGGCGAGCAGTACTTC
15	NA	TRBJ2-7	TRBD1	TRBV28	CASSRSGQGAREQYF	TGTGCCAGCAGCCGATCGGGACAGGGGGCAAGGGAGCAGTACTTC
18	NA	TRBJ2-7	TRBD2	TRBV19	CASSPRDLLAGATYEQYF	TGTGCCAGTAGTCCTCGAGACTTACTAGCGGGGGCGACCTACGAGCAGTACTTC
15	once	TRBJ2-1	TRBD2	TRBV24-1	CATSKPSGRANEQFF	TGTGCCACCAGTAAGCCTAGCGGGAGGGCCAATGAGCAGTTCTTC
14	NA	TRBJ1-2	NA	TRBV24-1	CATSDSPRVDGYTF	TGTGCCACCAGTGATTCGCCCAGGGTGGATGGCTACACCTTC
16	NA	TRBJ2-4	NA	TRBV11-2	CASRTLGGDDKNIQYF	TGTGCCAGCAGGACTTTAGGGGGAGATGACAAAAACATTCAGTACTTC